Listed below are T cell receptor beta chains from one sample, sequenced in a study of T cell responses to AZD1222 COVID-19 vaccine. Here immunoSEQ multiplex PCR was the method, and the copy in TCRdb shows in-frame clones only, minus some. The data show about 77,000 clones, roughly 90% seen once. The specimen was peripheral blood, collected 28 days after the second AZD1222 dose. The receptor source for this set is an adult who received the AZD1222 COVID-19 vaccine. Both conserved end residues are part of each CDR3. Each record gives: clone size, J gene, V gene, D gene, CDR3 protein, CDR3 DNA. A D gene is named only where the DNA matches it firmly. Some rows mark clone size as missing; the rest say once, few, many or name a class of expanded clone.

size: once
J: TRBJ1-1
V: TRBV29-1
D: -
CDR3: CSVDSGMNTEAFF
DNA: TGCAGCGTTGATTCCGGAATGAACACTGAAGCTTTCTTT

size: few
J: TRBJ2-2
V: TRBV30
D: -
CDR3: CAWSVGVDTGELFF
DNA: TGTGCCTGGAGTGTGGGGGTGGATACCGGGGAGCTGTTTTTT

size: -
J: TRBJ1-1
V: TRBV7-8
D: TRBD1
CDR3: CASSFQNRGEAFF
DNA: TGTGCCAGCAGCTTTCAGAACAGGGGTGAAGCTTTCTTT

size: -
J: TRBJ1-4
V: TRBV30
D: -
CDR3: CAWNPGSNEKLFF
DNA: TGTGCCTGGAACCCAGGAAGCAATGAAAAACTGTTTTTT

size: -
J: TRBJ1-1
V: TRBV5-1
D: -
CDR3: CASSLVANTEAFF
DNA: TGCGCCAGCAGCTTGGTAGCGAACACTGAAGCTTTCTTT

size: -
J: TRBJ1-5
V: TRBV27
D: TRBD1
CDR3: CASSLTGEYQPQHF
DNA: TGTGCCAGCAGTTTGACAGGGGAATATCAGCCCCAGCATTTT

size: -
J: TRBJ2-7
V: TRBV6-5
D: TRBD1
CDR3: CASSGGTGAPYEQYF
DNA: TGTGCCAGCAGCGGGGGGACAGGGGCGCCCTACGAGCAGTACTTC

size: once
J: TRBJ2-1
V: TRBV12-3/TRBV12-4
D: -
CDR3: CASRPLYVQEFF
DNA: TGTGCCAGCAGGCCCTTATACGTCCAGGAGTTCTTC

size: -
J: TRBJ1-2
V: TRBV28
D: -
CDR3: CASGTWAGDYGYTF
DNA: TGTGCCAGCGGCACTTGGGCAGGCGACTATGGCTACACCTTC

size: -
J: TRBJ1-5
V: TRBV5-4
D: -
CDR3: CASSLAGGNQPQHF
DNA: TGTGCCAGCAGCCTGGCGGGGGGCAATCAGCCCCAGCATTTT

size: -
J: TRBJ1-5
V: TRBV15
D: -
CDR3: CATSGDTGLQPQHF
DNA: TGTGCCACCAGCGGCGACACAGGGTTGCAGCCCCAGCATTTT

size: -
J: TRBJ1-2
V: TRBV28
D: -
CDR3: CAPPGVGYTF
DNA: TGTGCCCCACCCGGGGTCGGCTACACCTTC

size: -
J: TRBJ2-5
V: TRBV25-1
D: -
CDR3: CASSVDPQETQYF
DNA: TGTGCCAGCAGTGTTGACCCCCAAGAGACCCAGTACTTC

size: -
J: TRBJ2-1
V: TRBV7-3
D: -
CDR3: CASSFGDARSSYNEQFF
DNA: TGTGCCAGCAGCTTCGGGGATGCCCGGAGCTCCTACAATGAGCAGTTCTTC

size: -
J: TRBJ2-7
V: TRBV9
D: TRBD2
CDR3: CASSAGLAGEADEQYF
DNA: TGTGCCAGCAGCGCCGGACTAGCGGGAGAGGCAGATGAGCAGTACTTC

size: -
J: TRBJ1-2
V: TRBV18
D: -
CDR3: CASSPRSWEPPNYGYTF
DNA: TGTGCCAGCTCACCCCGGTCCTGGGAACCACCTAACTATGGCTACACCTTC

size: -
J: TRBJ1-1
V: TRBV5-4
D: -
CDR3: CASSLNTAEAFF
DNA: TGTGCCAGCAGCCTCAATACGGCCGAAGCTTTCTTT

size: -
J: TRBJ1-2
V: TRBV11-2
D: -
CDR3: CASSLSAMGGYTF
DNA: TGTGCCAGCAGCTTAAGCGCCATGGGCGGCTACACCTTC

size: few
J: TRBJ2-7
V: TRBV25-1
D: TRBD1
CDR3: CASSAGQGVPEQYF
DNA: TGTGCCAGCAGTGCGGGACAGGGGGTTCCCGAGCAGTACTTC

size: -
J: TRBJ2-1
V: TRBV28
D: -
CDR3: CASSSGVGILNEQFF
DNA: TGTGCCAGCAGTTCCGGAGTGGGTATATTAAATGAGCAGTTCTTC

size: -
J: TRBJ1-1
V: TRBV27
D: -
CDR3: CASSFLGDTEAFF
DNA: TGTGCCAGCAGTTTTCTGGGGGACACTGAAGCTTTCTTT

size: medium-sized
J: TRBJ2-3
V: TRBV6-6
D: TRBD2
CDR3: CASNQGLAGGDTQYF
DNA: TGTGCCAGCAACCAGGGACTAGCGGGAGGAGATACGCAGTATTTT

size: few
J: TRBJ2-5
V: TRBV7-2
D: -
CDR3: CASSLVIQETQYF
DNA: TGTGCCAGCAGCTTAGTAATCCAAGAGACCCAGTACTTC

size: -
J: TRBJ2-2
V: TRBV29-1
D: -
CDR3: CSVKEGGNTGELFF
DNA: TGCAGCGTTAAGGAGGGGGGCAACACCGGGGAGCTGTTTTTT

size: -
J: TRBJ2-1
V: TRBV6-6
D: -
CDR3: CASSLGGPGEQFF
DNA: TGTGCCAGCAGTTTGGGGGGCCCGGGTGAGCAGTTCTTC

size: -
J: TRBJ1-1
V: TRBV10-3
D: TRBD1
CDR3: CAISLIDRAANTEAFF
DNA: TGTGCCATCAGCCTTATAGACAGGGCGGCTAACACTGAAGCTTTCTTT

size: -
J: TRBJ1-3
V: TRBV5-1
D: TRBD1
CDR3: CASSFGPTGGLSGNTIYF
DNA: TGCGCCAGCAGCTTCGGGCCTACAGGGGGCCTCTCTGGAAACACCATATATTTT

size: -
J: TRBJ2-7
V: TRBV6-2/TRBV6-3
D: -
CDR3: CASSYVAERRVSYEQYF
DNA: TGTGCCAGCAGTTACGTAGCGGAAAGGAGGGTGTCCTACGAGCAGTACTTC

size: -
J: TRBJ2-5
V: TRBV7-2
D: -
CDR3: CASSPRQRSVEGTQYF
DNA: TGTGCCAGCAGCCCCCGACAGAGGTCTGTCGAGGGGACCCAGTACTTC

size: -
J: TRBJ2-2
V: TRBV15
D: TRBD1
CDR3: CATGAGGLRTGELFF
DNA: TGTGCCACCGGAGCAGGGGGCCTGAGGACCGGGGAGCTGTTTTTT

size: few
J: TRBJ1-5
V: TRBV7-2
D: -
CDR3: CASSLESSANNQPQHF
DNA: TGTGCCAGCAGCTTAGAGTCATCGGCGAACAATCAGCCCCAGCATTTT

size: -
J: TRBJ1-1
V: TRBV15
D: -
CDR3: CATSRDLGAAMNTEAFF
DNA: TGTGCCACCAGCAGGGACCTTGGAGCCGCGATGAACACTGAAGCTTTCTTT

size: -
J: TRBJ2-1
V: TRBV18
D: -
CDR3: CASSLTGQGYNEQFF
DNA: TGTGCCAGCTCGCTCACAGGGCAGGGGTACAATGAGCAGTTCTTC

size: -
J: TRBJ2-3
V: TRBV5-1
D: TRBD2
CDR3: CASSMTSGSPPTDTQYF
DNA: TGCGCCAGCAGCATGACTAGCGGGAGCCCCCCCACAGATACGCAGTATTTT

size: -
J: TRBJ2-7
V: TRBV5-6
D: -
CDR3: CASRGHQLGVPYEQYF
DNA: TGTGCCAGCAGGGGGCACCAGTTGGGAGTTCCCTACGAGCAGTACTTC

size: -
J: TRBJ2-1
V: TRBV9
D: -
CDR3: CASSAYRDDEQFF
DNA: TGTGCCAGCAGCGCTTACAGGGACGATGAGCAGTTCTTC

size: -
J: TRBJ2-2
V: TRBV9
D: -
CDR3: CASSSSTGTGELFF
DNA: TGTGCCAGCAGCTCCTCGACGGGCACCGGGGAGCTGTTTTTT

size: -
J: TRBJ2-1
V: TRBV11-3
D: TRBD2
CDR3: CASSRGVNNEQFF
DNA: TGTGCCAGCAGCCGGGGGGTAAACAATGAGCAGTTCTTC

size: -
J: TRBJ2-1
V: TRBV30
D: -
CDR3: CAWSVSSGARNEQFF
DNA: TGTGCCTGGAGTGTATCGTCGGGAGCACGCAATGAGCAGTTCTTC

size: once
J: TRBJ1-1
V: TRBV10-3
D: TRBD1
CDR3: CATAAGTGVEAFF
DNA: TGTGCCACCGCTGCCGGGACAGGGGTTGAAGCTTTCTTT

size: -
J: TRBJ1-3
V: TRBV5-1
D: TRBD1
CDR3: CASSLVWTGNGNTIYF
DNA: TGCGCCAGCAGCTTGGTATGGACAGGGAACGGAAACACCATATATTTT

size: -
J: TRBJ2-3
V: TRBV19
D: -
CDR3: CASSIDWGGLERAQYF
DNA: TGTGCCAGTAGTATCGATTGGGGTGGGCTGGAAAGGGCGCAGTATTTT

size: -
J: TRBJ1-6
V: TRBV2
D: TRBD1
CDR3: CASSEEAGQGDSPLHF
DNA: TGTGCCAGCAGTGAGGAGGCAGGCCAGGGGGATTCACCCCTCCACTTT

size: few
J: TRBJ2-7
V: TRBV6-5
D: TRBD1
CDR3: CASRDRGQGYEQYF
DNA: TGTGCCAGCAGGGACAGGGGGCAGGGCTACGAGCAGTACTTC

size: -
J: TRBJ1-5
V: TRBV27
D: -
CDR3: CASSFSLNQPQHF
DNA: TGTGCCAGCAGTTTTTCCCTCAATCAGCCCCAGCATTTT

size: -
J: TRBJ1-3
V: TRBV27
D: -
CDR3: CASIPEWGRGNTIYF
DNA: TGTGCCAGCATCCCGGAGTGGGGGCGCGGAAACACCATATATTTT

size: -
J: TRBJ1-2
V: TRBV28
D: TRBD1
CDR3: CASSNRGFDYGYTF
DNA: TGTGCCAGCAGCAACAGGGGTTTTGACTATGGCTACACCTTC